The 27 T cell receptor beta chains below were found in one sample sequenced in a study of T cells in Graves' hyperthyroidism and ophthalmopathy. The CDR3 regions of TCR beta were amplified from RNA transcripts. The HTBI primer set was used in a first-round RT-PCR of the TCR CDR3. TCRdb redid the calling of the multiplex PCR reads with MiXCR, one entry per CDR3 protein. Altogether hundreds of thousands of distinct CDR3 sequences are present, approximately 18% being singletons, with the ten largest covering 35% to 45%. The sequenced sample consisted of blood. The receptors derive from a man aged 45-65 years with Graves' ophthalmopathy.

This clonotype has ten or more counts. This chain uses TRBV30 with TRBJ2-3, with 10 bases that match TRBD2. The junction had 2 bases not matched to a gene; V was cut back by 1 base and J by 1 base. This CDR3 region has 15 residues. In germline, CDR1 is GTSNPN, CDR2 SVGIG (reference sequence). The chain's CDR3 is CAWSGTSGRTDTQYF. CDR3 nucleotides: TGTGCCTGGAGTGGGACTAGCGGACGCACAGATACGCAGTATTTT.

This clonotype was seen many times. This chain links TRBV3-1 with TRBJ2-5; tentative D call: TRBD2 (5 bases). Germline V gene lookup returns CDR1 LGHDT and CDR2 YNNKEL (reference sequence). The V end was cut by 0 bases, the J end by 4 bases, with 15 bases between. The CDR3 covers 16 residues. The CDR3 DNA is TGTGCCAGCAGCCAAGATCCACCCCCAGGAGGAGAGACCCAGTACTTC. Amino acids: CASSQDPPPGGETQYF.

V is TRBV12-3 or TRBV12-4 and J is TRBJ1-3; TRBD1 aligns across 10 bases. Unmatched junction bases numbered 5, after V lost 5 bases and J lost 4 bases. The CDR3 extends over 15 amino acids. The CDR3 spells CASSPDRGHGNTIYF. In DNA, the CDR3 is TGTGCCAGCAGTCCAGACAGGGGGCACGGAAACACCATATATTTT.

The V and J genes are TRBV20-1 and TRBJ2-4, with TRBD2 identical over 7 bases. V dropped 7 bases and J dropped 8; count of bases not matched to a gene: 17. Looked up from germline, CDR1 is DFQATT and CDR2 is SNEGSKA (reference sequence). This CDR3 has 15 residues. The CDR3 here is CSVSWLGGRADIQYF. CDR3 coding DNA: TGCAGTGTTTCCTGGCTCGGAGGGAGGGCTGACATTCAGTACTTC.

The chain links TRBV18 to TRBJ2-7; no clear D. Germline V lookup: CDR1 KGHSH, CDR2 LQKENI. Trimming stripped 5 bases from V and 0 bases from J, with 8 bases between. CDR3 size: 13 residues. CDR3 coding DNA: TGTGCCAGCTCAACGCAGGTCTCCTACGAGCAGTACTTC. The encoded protein is CASSTQVSYEQYF.

This clonotype has a count of ten or more. The chain links TRBV9 to TRBJ2-7; possible D gene TRBD1, 7 bases. This CDR3 region has 16 residues. V was trimmed by 4 bases and J by 3 bases, leaving 20 bases between them. Per the germline V gene, CDR1 is SGDLS and CDR2 is YYNGEE. The CDR3 DNA follows: TGTGCCAGCAGCCCGTCAAAGCAGGGGGACTTCTACGAGCAGTACTTC. Its translation is CASSPSKQGDFYEQYF.

This clonotype was detected only a few times. The gene calls are TRBV5-1 and TRBJ1-1, with 7 bases lining up with TRBD1. Trimming cost V 0 bases and J 3 bases; bases outside gene matches: 5. Germline-derived CDR1 and CDR2 are SGHRS and YFSETQ. This CDR3 has 15 amino acids. As DNA, the CDR3 is TGCGCCAGCAGCTTGGAGACAGGGCGTTACACTGAAGCTTTCTTT. This encodes CASSLETGRYTEAFF.

This clonotype came up many times. V gene TRBV4-1 combines with J gene TRBJ2-7; D not certain. The CDR3 has 15 amino acids. V lost 0 bases to trimming and J lost 4 bases, with 13 bases between them. Germline lookup yields CDR1 MGHRA and CDR2 YSYEKL. DNA of the CDR3: TGCGCCAGCAGCCAAGATCAGAGGACCTCATACGAGCAGTACTTC. Residues: CASSQDQRTSYEQYF.

This clonotype showed up just a few times. The V and J genes are TRBV20-1 and TRBJ2-1; tentative D call: TRBD2 (6 bases). Trimming removed 2 bases from V and 2 bases from J, with 13 bases in between. CDR3 size: 15 residues. Per the germline V gene, CDR1 is DFQATT and CDR2 is SNEGSKA (reference sequence). The CDR3 region has the DNA TGCAGTGCTAGACGTGGAGCGGGCCCCTACAATGAGCAGTTCTTC. It encodes CSARRGAGPYNEQFF.

The rearrangement joins TRBV10-3 to TRBJ2-3; D call uncertain. Trimming took 7 bases from V and 2 from J, leaving 10 bases between them. CDR1 ENHRY and CDR2 SYGVKD come from the germline V gene. The CDR3 consists of 13 residues. The CDR3 DNA follows: TGTGCCATCAATCTGAATCCCACAGATACGCAGTATTTT. Protein: CAINLNPTDTQYF.

This clonotype appeared many times. This chain connects TRBV2 to TRBJ2-1, with 12 bases matching TRBD2. Unmatched junction bases numbered 5, after V lost 6 bases and J lost 8 bases. Germline V gene lookup returns CDR1 SNHLY and CDR2 FYNNEI. CDR3 length: 14 amino acids. CDR3 residues: CASRWLAGGDEQFF. In DNA form, the CDR3 reads TGTGCCAGCAGGTGGCTAGCGGGAGGGGATGAGCAGTTCTTC.

This clonotype has a handful of counts. This chain connects TRBV5-5 to TRBJ1-5; possibly TRBD1 for D (5 bases). The CDR3 runs to 13 residues. V was pared by 4 bases and J by 6 bases, with 11 bases between. Germline lookup yields CDR1 SGHKS and CDR2 YYEKEE (reference sequence). CDR3 DNA sequence: TGTGCCAGCAGCCTTATAGGGGTTCAGCCCCAGCATTTT. Protein: CASSLIGVQPQHF.

At least ten counts were recorded for this clonotype. The genes are TRBV11-2 and TRBJ2-1, with D unclear. Looked up from germline, CDR1 is SGHAT and CDR2 is FQNNGV. Trimming left V 6 bases short and J 0 bases short, with 12 bases between. The CDR3 is 15 amino acids. The CDR3 DNA follows: TGTGCCAGCAGTTTGGACCTGAGCTCCTACAATGAGCAGTTCTTC. Amino acid sequence: CASSLDLSSYNEQFF. The full variable domain, its missing parts supplied by reference TRBV11-2 and TRBJ2-1, is EAGVAQSPRYKIIEKRQSVAFWCNPISGHATLYWYQQILGQGPKLLIQFQNNGVVDDSQLPKDRFSAERLKGVDSTLKIQPAKLEDSAVYLCASSLDLSSYNEQFFGPGTRLTVL.

This clonotype came up a few times. This chain joins TRBV28 and TRBJ1-5, with D maybe TRBD1 (6 bases). The CDR3 is 13 amino acids. The ends were cut back, 10 bases at V and 2 bases at J, with 12 bases in the middle. CDR1 is MDHEN and CDR2 is SYDVKM in the germline V gene. CDR3: CAIKRGGNQPQHF. The CDR3 region has the DNA TGTGCCATCAAGAGGGGGGGCAATCAGCCCCAGCATTTT. Full variable domain (remainder filled in from reference TRBV28 and TRBJ1-5): DVKVTQSSRYLVKRTGEKVFLECVQDMDHENMFWYRQDPGLGLRLIYFSYDVKMKEKGDIPEGYSVSREKKERFSLILESASTNQTSMYLCAIKRGGNQPQHFGDGTRLSIL.

The V gene is TRBV18, the J gene TRBJ2-2; no clear D gene. The germline V gene encodes CDR1 KGHSH and CDR2 LQKENI. This CDR3 spans 18 amino acids. V lost 0 bases, J lost 4 bases, and 18 bases lay in between. The CDR3 spells CASSPPTGYQALTGELFF. In DNA form, the CDR3 reads TGTGCCAGCTCACCACCTACTGGCTACCAGGCCCTCACCGGGGAGCTGTTTTTT.

This clonotype was counted a few times. The chain recombines TRBV5-1 with TRBJ1-4, with D uncertain. Germline CDR1 is SGHRS and CDR2 is YFSETQ. There are 15 residues in the CDR3. V was clipped by 0 bases and J by 0 bases, with 6 bases between them. CDR3: CASSLGGTTNEKLFF. The CDR3 bases are TGCGCCAGCAGCTTGGGCGGGACAACTAATGAAAAACTGTTTTTT.

V gene TRBV25-1 combines with J gene TRBJ2-3, with TRBD1 matching over 7 bases. With 3 bases clipped from V and 2 bases from J, the junction kept 5 bases outside the gene matches. The CDR3 length is 15 residues. Germline assignment: CDR1 MGHDK and CDR2 SYGVNS. The chain's CDR3 is CASSETGFVTDTQYF. The CDR3 DNA sequence: TGTGCCAGCAGTGAGACAGGGTTTGTCACAGATACGCAGTATTTT.

The V gene is TRBV7-8, the J gene TRBJ2-4; D may be TRBD2 (7 bases). CDR1 and CDR2 (germline): SGHVS, FQNEAQ. The CDR3 has 15 residues. V lost 5 bases and J 8 bases, leaving 19 bases between the germline ends. DNA for the CDR3: TGTGCCAGCAGCGTGGGGGGGGCAGTGGGGGACATTCAGTACTTC. It yields the protein CASSVGGAVGDIQYF.

Many counts were recorded for this clonotype. The chain uses TRBV28 and TRBJ2-7; D possibly corresponds to TRBD1 (5 bases). The V gene lost 7 bases and the J gene lost 6 bases, with 16 bases spanning the gap. The V gene's germline CDR1 is MDHEN and CDR2 SYDVKM. This CDR3 is 13 amino acids long. CDR3 protein: CASTSSPGREQYF. The CDR3 DNA follows: TGTGCCAGCACCTCCAGCCCAGGGCGCGAGCAGTACTTC.

The rearrangement joins TRBV6-6 to TRBJ2-4; 9 nucleotides align to TRBD1. The germline CDR1 and CDR2 sequences are MNHNY and SVGAGI (reference sequence). The junction had 6 bases not matched to a gene; V was cut back by 1 base and J by 8 bases. There are 15 residues in the CDR3. CDR3 loop: CASSYLGQGNDIQYF. The DNA of the CDR3 is TGTGCCAGCAGTTACTTGGGACAGGGTAACGACATTCAGTACTTC.

CDR3 amino acids: CSASLTSGTYEQYF. The CDR3 bases are TGCAGTGCTAGTTTGACTAGCGGGACTTACGAGCAGTACTTC. This chain links TRBV20-1 with TRBJ2-7, with TRBD2 matching 11 bases. J gave up 4 bases and V 3 bases, and 5 bases lay outside the gene matches. CDR3 size: 14 residues. Germline V gene data show CDR1 as DFQATT and CDR2 as SNEGSKA (reference sequence).

J is TRBJ2-3 and V is TRBV5-1, with D hard to call. The V end lost 4 bases, the J end lost 1 base, and 13 bases lay between the germline ends. The CDR3 covers 15 residues. Germline CDR1 reads SGHRS; CDR2 reads YFSETQ. The CDR3 is CASSIIRVGTDTQYF. The CDR3 nucleotides read TGCGCCAGCAGCATAATCCGGGTCGGCACAGATACGCAGTATTTT.

This clonotype was picked up many times. V gene TRBV20-1 combines with J gene TRBJ1-1; unclear D gene. The CDR3 consists of 13 residues. CDR1 and CDR2 from the germline V gene are DFQATT and SNEGSKA (reference sequence). V shed 2 bases and J shed 0 bases, with 7 bases lying between them. The DNA of the CDR3 is TGCAGTGCTAGATTGGTCGTGAACACTGAAGCTTTCTTT. This codes for CSARLVVNTEAFF.

The chain couples TRBV13 to TRBJ2-7, with 9 bases lining up with TRBD2. CDR1 and CDR2 (germline): PRHDT, FYEKMQ (reference sequence). This CDR3 region has 14 residues. J was trimmed by 4 bases and V by 3 bases; bases with no gene match: 4. The CDR3 region has the DNA TGTGCCAGCAGCTTCGGGAGCGGGAGGTACGAGCAGTACTTC. This encodes CASSFGSGRYEQYF. Together with reference TRBV13 and TRBJ2-7, the CDR3 gives the full variable domain: AAGVIQSPRHLIKEKRETATLKCYPIPRHDTVYWYQQGPGQDPQFLISFYEKMQSDKGSIPDRFSAQQFSDYHSELNMSSLELGDSALYFCASSFGSGRYEQYFGPGTRLTVT.

The sample holds a few counts of this clonotype. The chain joins TRBV12-3 or TRBV12-4 to TRBJ2-3, with unresolved D. The CDR3 consists of 11 residues. V lost 7 bases, J lost 4 bases, and 6 bases lay in between. CDR3 in amino acids: CASTKADTQYF. The CDR3 DNA sequence: TGTGCCAGCACGAAGGCAGATACGCAGTATTTT.

In this sample, this clonotype turned up many times. V gene TRBV7-9 combines with J gene TRBJ2-5; the match to TRBD2 covers 9 bases. CDR1 and CDR2 from the germline V gene are SEHNR and FQNEAQ (reference sequence). The CDR3 is 15 amino acids. The trim removed 4 bases at V and 5 bases at J, leaving 8 bases unmatched. The DNA for the CDR3 is TGTGCCAGCAGCTCGATAGCGGGAGTGTTGGAGACCCAGTACTTC. Protein sequence: CASSSIAGVLETQYF.

This clonotype was recorded a few times. The chain recombines TRBV9 with TRBJ2-2; 11 nucleotides align to TRBD1. V lost 2 bases, J lost 6 bases, and 0 bases stayed unmatched. Germline V CDR1 and CDR2: SGDLS, YYNGEE. There are 14 residues in the CDR3. CDR3 bases: TGTGCCAGCAGCGTGGGACAGGGGGCCGGGGAGCTGTTTTTT. Residues: CASSVGQGAGELFF.